The 5 T cell receptor beta chains below were found in one sample sequenced in a study of cytomegalovirus exposure and HLA in healthy donors. The PCR was carried out with 60 Vbeta primers and 13 Jbeta primers. TCRdb keeps only in-frame clones here, not all; method: immunoSEQ multiplex PCR. Of some 90,000 clones listed, 65% to 85% were seen once; the top ten hold approximately 3.2%. The specimen was PBMCs. The receptors shown here come from a female donor in good health and CMV-seropositive.

This chain links TRBV7-2 with TRBJ2-5; the D gene is possibly TRBD2 (5 bases). The CDR3 spans 14 residues. Germline V CDR1 and CDR2: SGHTA, FQGNSA. V lost 2 bases and J lost 1, with 8 bases in between. The CDR3 spells CASSLSGFQETQYF. The CDR3 DNA is TGTGCCAGCAGCTTATCGGGGTTCCAAGAGACCCAGTACTTC. The full variable domain, completed using reference TRBV7-2 and TRBJ2-5, is GAGVSQSPSNKVTEKGKDVELRCDPISGHTALYWYRQSLGQGLEFLIYFQGNSAPDKSGLPSDRFSAERTGGSVSTLTIQRTQQEDSAVYLCASSLSGFQETQYFGPGTRLLVL.

The V and J genes are TRBV30 and TRBJ1-3; possibly TRBD1 for D (6 bases). Germline values: CDR1 GTSNPN, CDR2 SVGIG (reference sequence). V dropped 4 bases and J dropped 0 bases, with 10 bases sitting between them. This CDR3 is 14 amino acids long. The CDR3 nucleotides are TGTGCCTGGATCCAAGGGGGCTCTGGAAACACCATATATTTT. Translation gives CAWIQGGSGNTIYF. The full variable domain, with the rest looked up from reference TRBV30 and TRBJ1-3, is SQTIHQWPATLVQPVGSPLSLECTVEGTSNPNLYWYRQAAGRGLQLLFYSVGIGQISSEVPQNLSASRPQDRQFILSSKKLLLSDSGFYLCAWIQGGSGNTIYFGEGSWLTVV.

V and J are TRBV10-1 and TRBJ2-2; tentative D call: TRBD2 (6 bases). Per germline, CDR1 WNHNN and CDR2 SYGVQD (reference sequence). The V end lost 3 bases, the J end lost 3 bases, and 17 bases lay between the germline ends. The CDR3 runs 17 residues. CDR3 loop: CASSDEGTPLHTGELFF. CDR3 nucleotides: TGCGCCAGCAGTGATGAAGGGACTCCGCTTCACACCGGGGAGCTGTTTTTT.

The genes are TRBV6-6 and TRBJ2-1; 11 positions agree with TRBD2. Germline V gene lookup returns CDR1 MNHNY and CDR2 SVGAGI (reference sequence). This CDR3 region has 16 residues. V shed 6 bases and J 7 bases; nucleotides not matched to a gene: 11. The CDR3 spells CASSRGLAVVGNEQFF. The CDR3 DNA reads TGTGCCAGCAGCCGGGGACTAGCGGTTGTCGGAAATGAGCAGTTCTTC.

The V call is TRBV11-2, the J call TRBJ2-7; 8 bases are a match to TRBD2. CDR3 size: 14 residues. Germline V gene sequence: CDR1 SGHAT, CDR2 FQNNGV. V trimming: 1 base; J trimming: 3 bases; junction bases outside the gene matches: 2. The CDR3 nucleotides read TGTGCCAGCAGCTTAGTGCGGGGGGACTACGAGCAGTACTTC. Encoded protein: CASSLVRGDYEQYF.